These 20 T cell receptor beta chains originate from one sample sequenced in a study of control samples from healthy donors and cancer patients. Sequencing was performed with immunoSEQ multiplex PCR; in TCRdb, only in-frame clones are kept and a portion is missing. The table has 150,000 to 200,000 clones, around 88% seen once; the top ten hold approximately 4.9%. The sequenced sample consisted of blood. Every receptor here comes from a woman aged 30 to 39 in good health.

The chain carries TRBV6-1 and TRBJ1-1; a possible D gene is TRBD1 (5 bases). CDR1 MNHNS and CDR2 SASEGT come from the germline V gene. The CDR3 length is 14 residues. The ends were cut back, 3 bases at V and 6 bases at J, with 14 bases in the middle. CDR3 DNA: TGTGCCAGCAGTGAGAATGGGGGGGTGGCTGAAGCTTTCTTT. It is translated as CASSENGGVAEAFF.

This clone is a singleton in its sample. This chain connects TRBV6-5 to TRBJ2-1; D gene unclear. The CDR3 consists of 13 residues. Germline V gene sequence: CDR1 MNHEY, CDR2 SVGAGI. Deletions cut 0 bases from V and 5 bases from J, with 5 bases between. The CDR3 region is CASSYSLDNEQFF. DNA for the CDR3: TGTGCCAGCAGTTACTCTTTAGACAATGAGCAGTTCTTC.

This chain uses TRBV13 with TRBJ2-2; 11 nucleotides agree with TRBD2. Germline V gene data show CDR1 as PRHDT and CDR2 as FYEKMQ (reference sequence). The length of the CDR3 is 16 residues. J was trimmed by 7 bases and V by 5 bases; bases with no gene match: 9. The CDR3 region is CASSRSGRALNGELFF. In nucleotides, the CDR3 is TGTGCCAGCAGCCGTAGCGGGAGGGCCCTTAACGGGGAGCTGTTTTTT.

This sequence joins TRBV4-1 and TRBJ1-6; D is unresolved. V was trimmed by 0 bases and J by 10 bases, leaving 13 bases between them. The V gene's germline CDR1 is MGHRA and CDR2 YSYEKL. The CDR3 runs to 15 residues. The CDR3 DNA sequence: TGCGCCAGCAGCCAAGACAGACCCTTCGACTCACCCCTCCACTTT. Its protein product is CASSQDRPFDSPLHF.

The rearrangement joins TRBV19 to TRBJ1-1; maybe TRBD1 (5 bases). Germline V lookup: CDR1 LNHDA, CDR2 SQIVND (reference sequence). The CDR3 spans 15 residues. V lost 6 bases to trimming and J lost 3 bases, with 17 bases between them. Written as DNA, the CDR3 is TGTGCCAGTAGGCGGGACTCGCTACGGGACACTGAAGCTTTCTTT. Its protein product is CASRRDSLRDTEAFF.

CDR3 residues: CASRSAEVNEKLFF. CDR3 coding DNA: TGTGCCAGCAGGTCTGCTGAAGTTAATGAAAAACTGTTTTTT. The rearrangement uses TRBV6-5 and TRBJ1-4; no firm D call. The V gene lost 6 bases and the J gene lost 4 bases, with 12 bases spanning the gap. This CDR3 is 14 amino acids long. CDR1 and CDR2 (germline): MNHEY, SVGAGI.

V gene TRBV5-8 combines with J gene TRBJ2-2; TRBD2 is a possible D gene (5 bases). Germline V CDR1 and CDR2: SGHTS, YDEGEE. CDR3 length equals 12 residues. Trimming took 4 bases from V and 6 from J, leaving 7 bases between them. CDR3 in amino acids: CASSVGAGELFF. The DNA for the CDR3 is TGTGCCAGCAGCGTCGGGGCCGGGGAGCTGTTTTTT. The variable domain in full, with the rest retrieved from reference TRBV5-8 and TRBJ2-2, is EAGVTQSPTHLIKTRGQQATLRCSPISGHTSVYWYQQALGLGLQFLLWYDEGEERNRGNFPPRFSGRQFPNYSSELNVNALELEDSALYLCASSVGAGELFFGEGSRLTVL.

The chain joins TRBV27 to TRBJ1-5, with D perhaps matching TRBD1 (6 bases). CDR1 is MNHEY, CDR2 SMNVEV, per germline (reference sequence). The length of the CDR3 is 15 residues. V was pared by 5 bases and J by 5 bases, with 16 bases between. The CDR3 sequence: CASSSRGFQDQPQHF. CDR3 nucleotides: TGTGCCAGCAGTAGCAGGGGTTTTCAGGATCAGCCCCAGCATTTT.

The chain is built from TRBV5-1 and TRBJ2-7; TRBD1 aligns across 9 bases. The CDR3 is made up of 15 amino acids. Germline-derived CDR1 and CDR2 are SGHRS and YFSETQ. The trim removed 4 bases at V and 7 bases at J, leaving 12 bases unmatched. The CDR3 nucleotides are TGCGCCAGCAGCGGCGGGACAGGGTTGATGGGAGAGCAGTACTTC. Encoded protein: CASSGGTGLMGEQYF.

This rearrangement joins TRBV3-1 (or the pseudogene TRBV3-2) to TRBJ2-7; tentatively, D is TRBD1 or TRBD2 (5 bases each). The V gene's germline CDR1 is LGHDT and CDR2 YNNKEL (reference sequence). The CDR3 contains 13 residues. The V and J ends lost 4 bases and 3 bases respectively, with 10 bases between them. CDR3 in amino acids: CASSPTGLYEQYF. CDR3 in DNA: TGTGCCAGCAGCCCAACGGGGCTCTACGAGCAGTACTTC.

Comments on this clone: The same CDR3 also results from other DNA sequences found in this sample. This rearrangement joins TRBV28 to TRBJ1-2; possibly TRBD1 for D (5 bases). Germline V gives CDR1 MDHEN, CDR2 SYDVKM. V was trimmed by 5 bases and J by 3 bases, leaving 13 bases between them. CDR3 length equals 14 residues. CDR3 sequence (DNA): TGTGCCAGCAGTCCATCCGGGACGGACTATGGCTACACCTTC. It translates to CASSPSGTDYGYTF.

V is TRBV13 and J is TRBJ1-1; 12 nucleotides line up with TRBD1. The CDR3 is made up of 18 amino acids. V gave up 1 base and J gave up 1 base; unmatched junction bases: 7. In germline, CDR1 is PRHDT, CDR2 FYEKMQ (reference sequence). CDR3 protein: CASSLEVRDRGRNTEAFF. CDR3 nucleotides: TGTGCCAGCAGCTTAGAGGTCCGGGACAGGGGGCGGAACACTGAAGCTTTCTTT.

The CDR3 sequence: CAWSVSGGAWNEQFF. In nucleotides, the CDR3 is TGTGCCTGGAGTGTTAGCGGGGGGGCATGGAATGAGCAGTTCTTC. This chain uses TRBV30 with TRBJ2-1; 11 nucleotides align to TRBD2. Germline loops: CDR1 GTSNPN, CDR2 SVGIG (reference sequence). CDR3 length: 15 residues. The junction had 5 bases not matched to a gene; V was cut back by 0 bases and J by 7 bases.

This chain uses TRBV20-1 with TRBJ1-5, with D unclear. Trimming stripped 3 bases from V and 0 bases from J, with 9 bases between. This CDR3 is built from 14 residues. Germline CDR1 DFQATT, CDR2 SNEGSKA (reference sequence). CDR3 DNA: TGCAGTGCTAGTGTAGGGCATAGCAATCAGCCCCAGCATTTT. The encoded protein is CSASVGHSNQPQHF.

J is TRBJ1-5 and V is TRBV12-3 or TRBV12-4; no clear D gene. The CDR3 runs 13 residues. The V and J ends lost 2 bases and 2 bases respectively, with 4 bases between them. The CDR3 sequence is CASSLQGNQPQHF. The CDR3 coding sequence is TGTGCCAGCAGTTTACAGGGCAATCAGCCCCAGCATTTT.

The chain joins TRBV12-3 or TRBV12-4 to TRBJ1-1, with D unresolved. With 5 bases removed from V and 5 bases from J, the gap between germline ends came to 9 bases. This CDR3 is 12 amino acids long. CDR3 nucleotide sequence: TGTGCCAGCAGTACCGGGCTAACTGAAGCTTTCTTT. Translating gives CASSTGLTEAFF.

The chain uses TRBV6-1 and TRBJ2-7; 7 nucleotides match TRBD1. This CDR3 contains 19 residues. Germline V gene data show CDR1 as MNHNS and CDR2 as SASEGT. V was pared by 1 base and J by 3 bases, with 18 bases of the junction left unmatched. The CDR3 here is CASSEVVAMRDRANYEQYF. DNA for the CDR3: TGTGCCAGCAGTGAAGTAGTCGCAATGCGTGACAGGGCAAACTACGAGCAGTACTTC.

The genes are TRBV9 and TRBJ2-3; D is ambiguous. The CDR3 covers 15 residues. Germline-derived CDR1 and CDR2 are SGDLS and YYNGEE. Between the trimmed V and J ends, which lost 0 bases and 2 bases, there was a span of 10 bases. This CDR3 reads CASSVAPTHTDTQYF. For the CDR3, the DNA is TGTGCCAGCAGCGTAGCCCCAACACACACAGATACGCAGTATTTT.

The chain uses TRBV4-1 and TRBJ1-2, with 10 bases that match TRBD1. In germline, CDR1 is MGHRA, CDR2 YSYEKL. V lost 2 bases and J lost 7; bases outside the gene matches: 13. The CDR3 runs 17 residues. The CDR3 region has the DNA TGCGCCAGCAGCCAACCGAACCGACAGGGGGCCAGGGGTGGCTACACCTTC. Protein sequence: CASSQPNRQGARGGYTF.

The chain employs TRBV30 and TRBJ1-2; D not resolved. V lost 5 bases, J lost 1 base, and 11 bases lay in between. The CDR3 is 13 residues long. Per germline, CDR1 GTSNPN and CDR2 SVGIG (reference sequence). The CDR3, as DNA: TGTGCCTGGGCGGGTGGGAATAACTATGGCTACACCTTC. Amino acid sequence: CAWAGGNNYGYTF.